The next 10 T cell receptor beta chains were all read from a single sample in a study of T-cell memory formation after mild COVID-19. Via MiXCR, TCRdb re-called the 5' RACE reads, giving one row per CDR3 protein. The top ten hold approximately 13% of the sample, which has 400,000 to 550,000 distinct CDR3 sequences, around 25% seen once. The sample was PBMCs or a T cell subset sorted from them (not recorded which). Receptors originate from an adult woman who had mild COVID-19 (a few samples of this study predate the infection). Cell type and time point are not known.

The rearrangement uses TRBV7-9 and TRBJ1-1, with 10 bases lining up with TRBD1. Germline V gene data show CDR1 as SEHNR and CDR2 as FQNEAQ (reference sequence). The CDR3 has 17 residues. J lost 1 base, V lost 5 bases, and 10 bases had no gene match. The CDR3 nucleotides read TGTGCCAGCAGCCATGTCCCGGGACAGGGGCCGAACACTGAAGCTTTCTTT. Amino acid sequence: CASSHVPGQGPNTEAFF. The full variable domain, with the rest looked up from reference TRBV7-9 and TRBJ1-1, is DTGVSQNPRHKITKRGQNVTFRCDPISEHNRLYWYRQTLGQGPEFLTYFQNEAQLEKSRLLSDRFSAERPKGSFSTLEIQRTEQGDSAMYLCASSHVPGQGPNTEAFFGQGTRLTVV.

V usage is TRBV12-3 or TRBV12-4 and J usage is TRBJ2-5; D is undetermined. The CDR3 sequence is 15 residues long. Trimming pared 3 bases from V and 0 bases from J, leaving 11 bases between. The CDR3, as DNA: TGTGCCAGCAGTTTTGTTCTCGAGTACCAAGAGACCCAGTACTTC. Encoded protein: CASSFVLEYQETQYF.

This clonotype was picked up a small number of times. The rearrangement joins TRBV7-9 to TRBJ1-6; D possibly corresponds to TRBD1 (6 bases). Germline V gene data show CDR1 as SEHNR and CDR2 as FQNEAQ (reference sequence). This CDR3 comprises 14 residues. V was pared by 6 bases and J by 7 bases, with 13 bases between. For the CDR3, the DNA is TGTGCCAGCAGGCCGGACAGCGCGAATTCACCCCTCCACTTT. Its protein is CASRPDSANSPLHF.

The CDR3 loop is CASRSGNWERNTGELFF. The CDR3 coding sequence is TGTGCCAGCAGAAGTGGGAATTGGGAGAGGAACACCGGGGAGCTGTTTTTT. The rearrangement uses TRBV11-2 and TRBJ2-2; perhaps TRBD2 as D (5 bases). Germline CDR1 reads SGHAT; CDR2 reads FQNNGV. The CDR3 sequence is 17 residues long. Trimming took 6 bases from V and 1 from J, leaving 18 bases between them. Filled out from reference TRBV11-2 and TRBJ2-2, the complete variable domain reads EAGVAQSPRYKIIEKRQSVAFWCNPISGHATLYWYQQILGQGPKLLIQFQNNGVVDDSQLPKDRFSAERLKGVDSTLKIQPAKLEDSAVYLCASRSGNWERNTGELFFGEGSRLTVL.

J is TRBJ2-7 and V is TRBV27; 9 positions agree with TRBD1. Trimming removed 0 bases from V and 4 bases from J; junction bases left unmatched: 4. Germline assignment: CDR1 MNHEY and CDR2 SMNVEV (reference sequence). The CDR3 is made up of 15 amino acids. CDR3 DNA: TGTGCCAGCAGTTTATCGTGGGACAGGGCTTACGAGCAGTACTTC. Residues: CASSLSWDRAYEQYF.

The chain is built from TRBV29-1 and TRBJ1-1; D gene ambiguous. V was trimmed by 4 bases and J by 8 bases, leaving 8 bases between them. Germline CDR1 reads SQVTM; CDR2 reads ANQGSEA. This CDR3 is built from 10 residues. The CDR3 sequence is CSVGRPEAFF. The CDR3 coding sequence is TGCAGCGTTGGCCGACCCGAAGCTTTCTTT.

CDR3 in amino acids: CASSLVGSKGEKLFF. The CDR3 bases are TGTGCCAGCAGCTTGGTAGGCTCGAAGGGTGAAAAACTGTTTTTT. This rearrangement joins TRBV5-5 to TRBJ1-4; D ambiguous. Per the germline V gene, CDR1 is SGHKS and CDR2 is YYEKEE (reference sequence). Trimming took 0 bases from V and 7 from J, leaving 13 bases between them. This CDR3 has 15 amino acids.

The V gene is TRBV6-5, the J gene TRBJ2-5; maybe TRBD1 (6 bases). Trimming removed 7 bases from V and 5 bases from J, with 14 bases in between. The germline CDR1 and CDR2 sequences are MNHEY and SVGAGI. The CDR3 contains 13 residues. CDR3 in DNA: TGTGCCAGCATGGTACAGGGTTCGGAGACCCAGTACTTC. This encodes CASMVQGSETQYF.

In this sample, this clonotype turned up a few times. This chain links TRBV5-1 with TRBJ2-1; D not resolved. This CDR3 comprises 13 residues. Germline values: CDR1 SGHRS, CDR2 YFSETQ. The germline V and J ends were trimmed by 0 bases and 5 bases, with 6 bases remaining between them. This CDR3 is CASSLGPDNEQFF. In nucleotides, the CDR3 is TGCGCCAGCAGCTTGGGACCAGACAATGAGCAGTTCTTC.

In its sample, this clonotype was seen many times. J is TRBJ2-7 and V is TRBV3-1, with a possible D match to TRBD2 (6 bases). This CDR3 spans 15 amino acids. The V gene lost 4 bases and the J gene lost 0 bases, with 13 bases spanning the gap. Per germline, CDR1 LGHDT and CDR2 YNNKEL (reference sequence). This CDR3 is CASSPVGGSSYEQYF. CDR3 nucleotide sequence: TGTGCCAGCAGCCCTGTGGGGGGATCCTCCTACGAGCAGTACTTC.